This entry lists 2 T cell receptor beta chains sequenced from one sample in a study of T cell repertoires in aging, cancer and after chemotherapy. Rearranged V-D-J TRB sequences were amplified with a mixed TRB-A/B primer pool. TCRdb processed the multiplex PCR reads anew with MiXCR; each CDR3 protein has one entry. The profile covers approximately 18,000 distinct CDR3 sequences, with about 46% appearing a single time and 8% to 11% taken by the ten largest. The template was genomic DNA from peripheral blood, not RNA. Sequencing was done on a sample of blood. These receptors all stem from a human donor in good health.

This clonotype was counted only a few times. This chain joins TRBV7-6 and TRBJ2-1; 8 nucleotides agree with TRBD2. The V gene end was trimmed by 3 bases and the J gene end by 9 bases; junction bases not matched to a gene: 4. Germline values: CDR1 SGHVS, CDR2 FNYEAQ. The CDR3 is 13 amino acids. The CDR3 coding sequence is TGTGCCAGCAGCTTGAACGGGAGGGCTGAGCAGTTCTTC. The encoded protein is CASSLNGRAEQFF.

The chain links TRBV6-1 to TRBJ2-7; the match to TRBD2 covers 9 bases. Unmatched junction bases numbered 5, after V lost 3 bases and J lost 5 bases. Per the germline V gene, CDR1 is MNHNS and CDR2 is SASEGT. This CDR3 has 14 amino acids. CDR3 sequence reads: CASSEAGGSDEQYF. The DNA for the CDR3 is TGTGCCAGCAGTGAGGCGGGAGGGTCGGACGAGCAGTACTTC.